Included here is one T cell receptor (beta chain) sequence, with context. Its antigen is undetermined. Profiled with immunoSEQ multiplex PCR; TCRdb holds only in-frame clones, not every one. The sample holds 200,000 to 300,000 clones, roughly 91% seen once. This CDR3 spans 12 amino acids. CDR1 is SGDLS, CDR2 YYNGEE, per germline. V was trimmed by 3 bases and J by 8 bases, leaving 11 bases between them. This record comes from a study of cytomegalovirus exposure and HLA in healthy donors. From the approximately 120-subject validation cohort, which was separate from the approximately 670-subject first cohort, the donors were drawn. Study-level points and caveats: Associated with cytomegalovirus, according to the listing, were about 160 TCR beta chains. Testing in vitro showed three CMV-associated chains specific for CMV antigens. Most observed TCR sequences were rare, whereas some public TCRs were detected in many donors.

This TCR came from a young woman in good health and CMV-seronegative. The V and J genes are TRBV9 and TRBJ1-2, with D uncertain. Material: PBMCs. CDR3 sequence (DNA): TGTGCCAGCAGCGGCCAAGGGAACGGCTACACCTTC. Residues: CASSGQGNGYTF.